The rows below give T cell receptor beta chains drawn from one sample of a study of blood T cell repertoires in COVID-19. TCRdb keeps only in-frame clones here, not all; method: immunoSEQ multiplex PCR. The sample contains under 250,000 clones, 75% to 85% of which appear only once. Specimen: peripheral blood. All receptors derive from a man aged 50 to 59 with active or convalescent COVID-19. Both conserved end residues are part of each CDR3. A D gene is named only where the DNA matches it firmly. For some rows the clone size is stated as once, few or many, or as a class when expanded; others skip it.

.	TRBJ2-3	TRBV24-1	.	CATSVWEGGTDTQYF	TGTGCCACCAGTGTCTGGGAGGGGGGCACAGATACGCAGTATTTT
.	TRBJ1-3	TRBV18	.	CASSPSFPGRERNTIYF	TGTGCCAGCTCACCATCGTTCCCAGGGCGGGAACGAAACACCATATATTTT
.	TRBJ2-1	TRBV20-1	.	CSARDFQVQFF	TGCAGTGCTAGAGATTTCCAGGTTCAGTTCTTC
.	TRBJ1-3	TRBV28	.	CASSLDGTGNTIYF	TGTGCCAGCAGTTTAGACGGGACTGGAAACACCATATATTTT
TRBD1	TRBJ1-1	TRBV18	.	CASSPVEWGQQNTEAFF	TGTGCCAGCTCACCAGTCGAGTGGGGACAGCAGAACACTGAAGCTTTCTTT
TRBD2	TRBJ2-2	TRBV12-5	.	CASGLDLGLPTGELFF	TGTGCTAGTGGTTTGGACTTGGGACTACCCACCGGGGAGCTGTTTTTT
TRBD1	TRBJ1-1	TRBV14	.	CASSQADRDTEAFF	TGTGCCAGCAGCCAAGCGGACAGGGACACTGAAGCTTTCTTT
TRBD2	TRBJ2-1	TRBV4-3	once	CASSPRRSGGYNEQFF	TGCGCCAGCAGCCCCAGAAGAAGCGGGGGGTACAATGAGCAGTTCTTC
.	TRBJ1-3	TRBV10-2	.	CASLREGSGNTIYF	TGCGCCAGCCTCAGGGAAGGCTCTGGAAACACCATATATTTT
TRBD1	TRBJ1-5	TRBV28	once	CASSSPSGTVSNQPQHF	TGTGCCAGCAGTTCACCCTCCGGGACAGTAAGCAATCAGCCCCAGCATTTT
.	TRBJ1-5	TRBV21-1	.	CASSKAPGQDQWAQHF	TGTGCCAGCAGCAAAGCCCCGGGACAGGATCAATGGGCCCAGCATTTT
.	TRBJ1-2	TRBV4-3	.	CASSQHRDFYGYTF	TGCGCCAGCAGCCAGCACAGGGATTTTTATGGCTACACCTTC
TRBD1	TRBJ2-2	TRBV5-1	.	CASSLVAGGHTGELFF	TGCGCCAGCAGCTTGGTGGCAGGGGGCCACACCGGGGAGCTGTTTTTT
.	TRBJ2-7	TRBV7-9	.	CASSFNSLDEQYF	TGTGCCAGCAGCTTCAACTCGCTCGACGAGCAGTACTTC
TRBD1	TRBJ1-2	TRBV5-4	.	CASSFAGQGIRGYTF	TGTGCCAGCAGCTTCGCGGGACAGGGGATACGTGGCTACACCTTC
TRBD2	TRBJ2-7	TRBV5-4	.	CASSRPGLAGVDEQYF	TGTGCCAGCAGCCGACCGGGACTAGCGGGAGTCGACGAGCAGTACTTC
.	TRBJ1-5	TRBV19	.	CASRTQGGQPQHF	TGTGCCAGTAGGACCCAGGGAGGCCAGCCCCAGCATTTT
.	TRBJ1-1	TRBV4-1	.	CASSQEEGLTEAFF	TGCGCCAGCAGCCAAGAGGAGGGTTTGACTGAAGCTTTCTTT
.	TRBJ2-2	TRBV15	once	CATTRGDTGELFF	TGTGCCACCACCAGGGGAGACACCGGGGAGCTGTTTTTT
.	TRBJ2-7	TRBV5-5	.	CASSLVAVHSYEQYF	TGTGCCAGCAGCTTGGTTGCGGTCCACTCCTACGAGCAGTACTTC
TRBD1	TRBJ1-2	TRBV4-1	.	CASSQDWTGDGYTF	TGCGCCAGCAGCCAAGATTGGACAGGGGATGGCTACACCTTC
.	TRBJ2-3	TRBV5-4	.	CASSLTGRSDTQYF	TGTGCCAGCAGCTTGACTGGTCGTTCAGATACGCAGTATTTT
.	TRBJ2-1	TRBV28	.	CASSIRGGYEQFF	TGTGCCAGCAGCATTAGGGGGGGGTATGAGCAGTTCTTC
TRBD1	TRBJ2-3	TRBV5-5	once	CATRGGTGVADTQYF	TGTGCCACCAGGGGGGGGACAGGGGTTGCAGATACGCAGTATTTT
TRBD1	TRBJ2-5	TRBV19	.	CATARTGEETQYF	TGTGCCACCGCCCGGACAGGGGAGGAGACCCAGTACTTC
.	TRBJ1-1	TRBV4-2	few	CASSQDSGRQRSTEAFF	TGTGCCAGCAGCCAAGATAGCGGGAGACAGCGGAGTACTGAAGCTTTCTTT
.	TRBJ1-1	TRBV6-5	once	CASSRQDTEAFF	TGTGCCAGCAGCCGACAGGACACTGAAGCTTTCTTT
.	TRBJ1-5	TRBV19	.	CASSIRDTNQPQHF	TGTGCCAGTAGTATCAGGGACACAAATCAGCCCCAGCATTTT
TRBD2	TRBJ2-3	TRBV10-3	few	CAISAQRAGGNTQYF	TGTGCCATCAGCGCGCAAAGAGCGGGGGGAAATACGCAGTATTTT
TRBD2	TRBJ2-3	TRBV7-3	.	CASSYSGGGTDTQYF	TGTGCCAGCAGCTATAGCGGGGGTGGCACAGATACGCAGTATTTT
.	TRBJ2-6	TRBV7-9	.	CASPQNNVLTF	TGTGCCAGCCCCCAGAACAACGTCCTGACTTTC
TRBD1	TRBJ1-5	TRBV28	once	CASSSLPGQGDQPQHF	TGTGCCAGCAGTTCCCTACCGGGACAGGGCGATCAGCCCCAGCATTTT
.	TRBJ1-4	TRBV20-1	.	CSGLSREKLFF	TGCAGCGGATTGTCTAGGGAAAAACTGTTTTTT
.	TRBJ1-6	TRBV28	once	CASSLFNGFENSPLHF	TGTGCCAGCAGTTTATTTAACGGGTTTGAAAATTCACCCCTCCACTTT
.	TRBJ1-6	TRBV4-2	.	CASSQDTGYNSPLHF	TGTGCCAGCAGCCAAGATACAGGCTATAATTCACCCCTCCACTTT
.	TRBJ2-5	TRBV5-1	.	CASSREGAGTQYF	TGCGCCAGCAGCCGGGAGGGGGCCGGGACCCAGTACTTC
.	TRBJ1-1	TRBV27	.	CASSSVRGTEAFF	TGTGCCAGCAGTTCAGTCCGCGGGACGGAAGCTTTCTTT
.	TRBJ1-4	TRBV29-1	.	CSVVGEGPGKLFF	TGCAGCGTTGTAGGGGAAGGCCCTGGAAAACTGTTTTTT
.	TRBJ2-2	TRBV7-2	.	CASSFLDPGRVIDTGELFF	TGTGCCAGCAGCTTCCTGGATCCGGGCAGGGTTATCGACACCGGGGAGCTGTTTTTT
TRBD1	TRBJ2-7	TRBV18	.	CASSPRTGTYEQYF	TGTGCCAGCTCCCCTAGGACAGGAACCTACGAGCAGTACTTC
.	TRBJ2-7	TRBV28	.	CASRPTGSYEQYF	TGTGCCAGCAGACCGACAGGCTCCTACGAGCAGTACTTC
TRBD1	TRBJ1-2	TRBV11-2	.	CASSFEGTGNYGYTF	TGTGCCAGCAGCTTTGAGGGGACAGGGAACTATGGCTACACCTTC
.	TRBJ1-5	TRBV19	.	CASSISGLSNQPQHF	TGTGCCAGTAGTATTTCAGGTTTGAGCAATCAGCCCCAGCATTTT
TRBD1	TRBJ2-3	TRBV3-1/TRBV3-2	.	CASSQITGGSTDTQYF	TGTGCCAGCAGCCAAATCACAGGGGGAAGCACAGATACGCAGTATTTT
TRBD1	TRBJ2-3	TRBV11-2	few	CASSLTPDRAPDTQYF	TGTGCCAGCAGCTTAACCCCGGACAGGGCTCCGGATACGCAGTATTTT
.	TRBJ1-3	TRBV7-8	.	CASSPARGWESGNTIYF	TGTGCCAGCAGCCCCGCGAGAGGGTGGGAATCTGGAAACACCATATATTTT
.	TRBJ2-1	TRBV5-6	.	CASSFGGGEQFF	TGTGCCAGCAGCTTCGGCGGCGGTGAGCAGTTCTTC
TRBD1	TRBJ1-1	TRBV29-1	.	CSVETDRRRTEAFF	TGCAGCGTTGAGACGGACAGGCGGCGCACTGAAGCTTTCTTT
TRBD2	TRBJ2-3	TRBV27	.	CASSLSTSGRATQYF	TGTGCCAGCAGTTTATCAACTAGCGGAAGGGCTACGCAGTATTTT
TRBD1	TRBJ1-4	TRBV2	.	CASSLQGLGEKLFF	TGTGCCAGCAGTTTACAGGGGTTGGGTGAAAAACTGTTTTTT
.	TRBJ1-1	TRBV7-3	few	CASRQGTGAEAFF	TGTGCCAGCCGTCAAGGGACGGGGGCTGAAGCTTTCTTT
TRBD1	TRBJ1-2	TRBV28	.	CASSRQGATPANYGYTF	TGTGCCAGCAGTCGTCAGGGGGCGACCCCAGCTAACTATGGCTACACCTTC
TRBD2	TRBJ2-1	TRBV5-5	once	CASSRLAGGYNEQFF	TGTGCCAGCAGCCGACTAGCGGGGGGGTACAATGAGCAGTTCTTC
.	TRBJ2-7	TRBV28	.	CASSLRQVYEQYF	TGTGCCAGCAGTTTACGACAGGTGTACGAGCAGTACTTC
TRBD1	TRBJ1-3	TRBV30	.	CAWKRSGGPLDSGNTIYF	TGTGCCTGGAAGAGGTCAGGGGGGCCCCTGGACTCTGGAAACACCATATATTTT
TRBD1	TRBJ2-1	TRBV7-9	.	CASSLAPGQGNEQFF	TGTGCCAGCAGCTTGGCACCGGGACAGGGCAATGAGCAGTTCTTC
TRBD2	TRBJ2-5	TRBV6-5	.	CASSRLAGGPRTQYF	TGTGCCAGCAGCCGACTAGCGGGGGGGCCTCGGACCCAGTACTTC